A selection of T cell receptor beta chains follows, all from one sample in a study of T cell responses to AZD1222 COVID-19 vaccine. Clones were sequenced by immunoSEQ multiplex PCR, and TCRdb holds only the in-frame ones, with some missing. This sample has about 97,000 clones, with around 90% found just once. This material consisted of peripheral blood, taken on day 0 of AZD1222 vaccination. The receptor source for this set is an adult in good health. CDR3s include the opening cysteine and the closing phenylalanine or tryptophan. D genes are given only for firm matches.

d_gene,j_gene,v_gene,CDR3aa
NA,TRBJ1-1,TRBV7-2,CASSFYGPNTEAFF
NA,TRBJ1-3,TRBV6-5,CASSYSTQAAGNTIYF
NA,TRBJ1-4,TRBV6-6,CASSRTRATNEKLFF
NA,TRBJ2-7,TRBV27,CASSFGGWYEQYF
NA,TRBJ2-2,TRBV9,CASSALVGNTGELFF
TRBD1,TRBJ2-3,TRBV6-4,CASSDQTGGTDTQYF
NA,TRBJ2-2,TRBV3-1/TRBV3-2,CASSQDRQENTGELFF
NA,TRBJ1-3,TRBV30,CAWSQGSGNTIYF
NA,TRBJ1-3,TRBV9,CASSANALPQGRAGNTIYF
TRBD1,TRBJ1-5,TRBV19,CASSIRQGAGQPQHF
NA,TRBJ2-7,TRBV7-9,CASSLAGDWNYEQYF
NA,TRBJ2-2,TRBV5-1,CASRGSSRRAYTGELFF
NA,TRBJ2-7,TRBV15,CATSEMRGSVIFF
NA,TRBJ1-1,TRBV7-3,CASSYQPGGTEAFF
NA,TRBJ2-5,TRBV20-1,CSATQETQYF
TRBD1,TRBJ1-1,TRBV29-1,CSVNGQGLNTEAFF